Below, 2 T cell receptor beta chains from the same sample are listed, as sequenced in a study of blood T cell repertoires in COVID-19. Here immunoSEQ multiplex PCR was the method, and the copy in TCRdb shows in-frame clones only, minus some. In the table there are fewer than 100,000 clones, almost 85% of which are singletons. Sequenced input: peripheral blood. These receptors were obtained from a man aged 50 to 59 with COVID-19, enrolled during active disease.

The chain couples TRBV7-2 to TRBJ1-6; a weak D match, TRBD1 (5 bases). Germline values: CDR1 SGHTA, CDR2 FQGNSA. The CDR3 extends over 16 amino acids. V was cut by 1 base and J by 7 bases, with 14 bases left in between. Here the CDR3 reads CASSLVGGGANSPLHF. The CDR3 DNA reads as TGTGCCAGCAGCTTAGTTGGGGGAGGGGCCAATTCACCCCTCCACTTT.

The rearrangement joins TRBV5-8 to TRBJ2-2, with D possibly matching TRBD1 (5 bases). This CDR3 has 14 residues. From germline, CDR1 is SGHTS and CDR2 YDEGEE. V was shortened by 4 bases and J by 1 base, with 8 bases between the two germline ends. The CDR3 DNA reads as TGTGCCAGCAGCCTGGGGCAGAACACCGGGGAGCTGTTTTTT. This codes for CASSLGQNTGELFF.